This T cell receptor (beta chain) was recorded in a study of somatic mutations in cytotoxic T cells in rheumatoid arthritis. On the study more broadly: The authors flow-sorted some V beta antibody-stained T-cell populations at nearly 100% purity, including V beta1+ cells that they sequenced for TCRB.

Germline lookup yields CDR1 MNHEY and CDR2 SVGAGI. This CDR3 contains 16 residues. The V end lost 0 bases, the J end lost 1 base, and 10 bases lay between the germline ends. This clone has just a few counts. Its antigen is currently unknown. Measured with immunoSEQ multiplex PCR; TCRdb has only the in-frame clones, and not every one. The sample includes some 29,000 clones, around 86% of them seen just once. Study results and caveats: Some patients, about an eighth of the roughly 65, had a largest CD8+ clone that exceeded 20% of CD8+ cells.

Sequenced input: CD8+ T cells sorted from blood. The origin of this receptor is an adult with rheumatoid arthritis. The chain uses TRBV6-5 and TRBJ2-1; maybe TRBD1 (6 bases). DNA for the CDR3: TGTGCCAGCAGTTACTCGACAGGACAATCCTACAATGAGCAGTTCTTC. Translating gives CASSYSTGQSYNEQFF.